Presented here are 4 T cell receptor beta chains from one specimen sequenced in a study of T cells in localized non-small cell lung cancer. Profiling relied on immunoSEQ multiplex PCR, and the TCRdb table lists in-frame clones only, not all of them. The sample includes roughly 89,000 clones, approximately 91% seen only once; the top ten take roughly 4.3%. Sample: PBMCs, taken before any cancer treatment. The receptor source for this set is a woman aged 35 to 69 with stage II squamous cell lung carcinoma.

CDR3 protein: CASSLRLNTEAFF. CDR3 nucleotide sequence: TGTGCCAGTAGTCTTCGCCTGAACACTGAAGCTTTCTTT. This rearrangement joins TRBV19 to TRBJ1-1; no clear D. CDR3 length: 13 amino acids. Germline V CDR1 and CDR2: LNHDA, SQIVND (reference sequence). The germline V and J ends were trimmed by 5 bases and 0 bases, with 7 bases remaining between them.

This clone was picked up a small number of times. The J gene is TRBJ2-2, the V gene TRBV7-9; 11 positions agree with TRBD2. V trimming: 1 base; J trimming: 6 bases; junction bases outside the gene matches: 7. Germline CDR1 reads SEHNR; CDR2 reads FQNEAQ (reference sequence). The CDR3 sequence is 17 residues long. CDR3: CASSLVKLAGAPGELFF. The DNA of the CDR3 is TGTGCCAGCAGCTTAGTGAAACTAGCGGGAGCCCCCGGGGAGCTGTTTTTT.

The chain carries TRBV2 and TRBJ1-1, with D possibly matching TRBD1 (6 bases). Deletions cut 2 bases from V and 4 bases from J, with 11 bases between. This CDR3 contains 14 residues. CDR1 and CDR2 (germline): SNHLY, FYNNEI. CDR3 sequence reads: CASSELGGRTEAFF. CDR3 DNA sequence: TGTGCCAGCAGTGAATTGGGGGGGCGCACTGAAGCTTTCTTT.

V gene TRBV5-1 combines with J gene TRBJ2-1; D perhaps matches TRBD1 (5 bases). Trimming left V 6 bases short and J 4 bases short, with 17 bases between. The CDR3 sequence is 15 residues long. Germline CDR1 and CDR2: SGHRS and YFSETQ. The CDR3 sequence: CASTRLVGAYNEQFF. Here the CDR3 DNA reads TGCGCCAGCACTAGGTTGGTAGGGGCTTACAATGAGCAGTTCTTC.